Each of the 13 T cell receptor beta chains below was sequenced from the same sample in a study of human T cells and chemical hapten exposure. TCRdb used MiXCR to reprocess the 5' RACE reads, holding one entry per CDR3 protein. The repertoire consists of 110,000 to 150,000 distinct CDR3 sequences, with about 4% occurring once and the leading ten covering over 1.2%. The total RNA was obtained from whole blood that was not fractionated. These receptors were obtained from a female donor in good health.

This clonotype was seen at least ten times. This sequence joins TRBV30 and TRBJ1-3; 7 bases are a match to TRBD1. The CDR3 is made up of 14 amino acids. J lost 3 bases, V lost 1 base, and 3 bases had no gene match. Germline values: CDR1 GTSNPN, CDR2 SVGIG (reference sequence). The CDR3 is CAWSEGAGGNTIYF. The DNA of the CDR3 is TGTGCCTGGAGTGAGGGGGCCGGTGGAAACACCATATATTTT.

The V gene is TRBV20-1, the J gene TRBJ2-6; TRBD2 agrees at 10 bases. V was clipped by 6 bases and J by 4 bases; unmatched bases: 15. The germline V gene has CDR1 DFQATT and CDR2 SNEGSKA (reference sequence). The CDR3 runs 18 residues. The CDR3 sequence is CSAGPRSGGAYGANVLTF. CDR3 sequence (DNA): TGCAGTGCCGGCCCCAGGAGCGGGGGGGCGTACGGGGCCAACGTCCTGACTTTC.

This clonotype was counted many times. The chain carries TRBV7-8 and TRBJ1-1, with D possibly matching TRBD1 (6 bases). CDR1 is SGHVS and CDR2 is FQNEAQ in the germline V gene. This CDR3 is 14 amino acids long. V shed 2 bases and J shed 3 bases, with 10 bases lying between them. The CDR3 loop reads CASSLIAGDTEAFF. CDR3 coding DNA: TGTGCCAGCAGCTTAATTGCAGGGGACACTGAAGCTTTCTTT.

This clonotype showed up many times. The chain recombines TRBV12-3 or TRBV12-4 with TRBJ2-1; 16 nucleotides match TRBD2. The CDR3 loop spans 18 amino acids. The trim removed 5 bases at V and 3 bases at J, leaving 7 bases unmatched. CDR3 protein: CASSRGTSGGEYYNEQFF. CDR3 sequence (DNA): TGTGCCAGCAGTCGAGGGACTAGCGGGGGGGAGTACTACAATGAGCAGTTCTTC.

This clonotype appeared many times. The chain links TRBV12-3 or TRBV12-4 to TRBJ2-5; 7 bases agree with TRBD1. The ends lost 0 bases at V and 5 bases at J; junction bases unmatched: 12. The CDR3 consists of 17 residues. Here the CDR3 reads CASSLATGVGGEETQYF. Here the CDR3 DNA reads TGTGCCAGCAGTTTAGCTACAGGGGTAGGCGGCGAGGAGACCCAGTACTTC.

This clonotype was picked up many times. The chain links TRBV20-1 to TRBJ2-3, with 8 bases that match TRBD2. The ends lost 2 bases at V and 3 bases at J; junction bases unmatched: 16. The CDR3 runs 18 residues. Germline CDR1 DFQATT, CDR2 SNEGSKA (reference sequence). The CDR3 coding sequence is TGCAGTGCTAGAAGACGGGGGGGCATACCTAGCAAGACAGATACGCAGTATTTT. This gives the protein CSARRRGGIPSKTDTQYF.

This clonotype turned up a few times. The chain has TRBV18 and TRBJ2-2, with D possibly being TRBD1 (6 bases). Germline assignment: CDR1 KGHSH and CDR2 LQKENI. The V end lost 3 bases, the J end lost 0 bases, and 11 bases lay between the germline ends. The CDR3 sequence is 16 residues long. CDR3 sequence: CASSPWTASNTGELFF. The CDR3 nucleotides read TGTGCCAGCTCACCCTGGACAGCCTCGAACACCGGGGAGCTGTTTTTT.

There are many counts of this clonotype. The chain combines TRBV5-1 with TRBJ1-5; D possibly corresponds to TRBD1 (6 bases). The CDR3 has 14 amino acids. Germline V lookup: CDR1 SGHRS, CDR2 YFSETQ. Trimming left V 9 bases short and J 0 bases short, with 13 bases between. CDR3 DNA: TGCGCCACCGTAACAGGGTATAGCAATCAGCCCCAGCATTTT. Its translation is CATVTGYSNQPQHF.

This clonotype has at least ten counts. As DNA, the CDR3 is TGCAGTGCTCCGACAGGCCATAACTATGGCTACACCTTC. Its translation is CSAPTGHNYGYTF. This chain uses TRBV20-1 with TRBJ1-2; maybe TRBD1 (6 bases). Looked up from germline, CDR1 is DFQATT and CDR2 is SNEGSKA (reference sequence). CDR3 size: 13 residues. V lost 5 bases and J 1 base, leaving 11 bases between the germline ends.

This clonotype was picked up many times. The genes are TRBV18 and TRBJ2-1; TRBD2 matches at 11 bases. The trim removed 6 bases at V and 4 bases at J, leaving 2 bases unmatched. This CDR3 spans 14 amino acids. Per germline, CDR1 KGHSH and CDR2 LQKENI. The CDR3 loop is CASSGTSGYNEQFF. The CDR3 DNA reads as TGTGCCAGCTCGGGGACTAGCGGATACAATGAGCAGTTCTTC.

This clonotype occurred a few times. The chain has TRBV20-1 and TRBJ1-6; 10 bases map to TRBD1. There are 15 residues in the CDR3. V shed 5 bases and J 7 bases; nucleotides not matched to a gene: 8. Looked up from germline, CDR1 is DFQATT and CDR2 is SNEGSKA (reference sequence). The CDR3 spells CSALGWGQGNSPLHF. CDR3 in DNA: TGCAGTGCTCTAGGTTGGGGACAGGGGAATTCACCCCTCCACTTT.

The gene calls are TRBV12-3 or TRBV12-4 and TRBJ1-4; D is uncertain. The CDR3 totals 14 residues. The V gene lost 1 base and the J gene lost 8 bases, with 11 bases spanning the gap. The CDR3: CASSLDPRGEKLFF. The CDR3 DNA follows: TGTGCCAGCAGTTTAGACCCTCGAGGCGAAAAACTGTTTTTT.

This clonotype was detected many times. The chain is built from TRBV5-1 and TRBJ2-1; perhaps TRBD2 as D (6 bases). Between the trimmed V and J ends, which lost 2 bases and 1 base, there was a span of 13 bases. This CDR3 is built from 16 residues. The germline V gene has CDR1 SGHRS and CDR2 YFSETQ. CDR3 DNA sequence: TGCGCCAGCAGCTTTCTACTAGCCCGATCCTACAATGAGCAGTTCTTC. Its translation: CASSFLLARSYNEQFF. The entire variable domain, with the rest obtained from reference TRBV5-1 and TRBJ2-1, is as follows: KAGVTQTPRYLIKTRGQQVTLSCSPISGHRSVSWYQQTPGQGLQFLFEYFSETQRNKGNFPGRFSGRQFSNSRSEMNVSTLELGDSALYLCASSFLLARSYNEQFFGPGTRLTVL.